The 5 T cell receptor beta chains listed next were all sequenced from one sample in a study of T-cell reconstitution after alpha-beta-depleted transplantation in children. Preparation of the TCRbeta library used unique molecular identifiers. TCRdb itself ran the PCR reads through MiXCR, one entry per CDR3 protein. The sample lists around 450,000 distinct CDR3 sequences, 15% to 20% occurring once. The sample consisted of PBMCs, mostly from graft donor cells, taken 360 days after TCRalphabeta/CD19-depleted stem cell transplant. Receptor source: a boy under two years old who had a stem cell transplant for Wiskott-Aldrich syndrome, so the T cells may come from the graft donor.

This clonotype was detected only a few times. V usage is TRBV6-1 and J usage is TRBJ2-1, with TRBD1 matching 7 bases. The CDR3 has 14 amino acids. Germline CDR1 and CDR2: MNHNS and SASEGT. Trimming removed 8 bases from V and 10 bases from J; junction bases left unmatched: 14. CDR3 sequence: CASSGGKGVQEQFF. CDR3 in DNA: TGTGCCAGCTCAGGGGGAAAGGGGGTACAGGAGCAGTTCTTC.

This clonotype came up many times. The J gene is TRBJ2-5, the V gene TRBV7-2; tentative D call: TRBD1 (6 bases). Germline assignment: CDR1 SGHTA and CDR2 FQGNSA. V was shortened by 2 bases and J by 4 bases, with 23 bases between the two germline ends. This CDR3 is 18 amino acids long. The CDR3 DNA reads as TGTGCCAGCAGCTTACCGTGGGACACCGTCCCCCCCAGAGAGACCCAGTACTTC. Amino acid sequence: CASSLPWDTVPPRETQYF.

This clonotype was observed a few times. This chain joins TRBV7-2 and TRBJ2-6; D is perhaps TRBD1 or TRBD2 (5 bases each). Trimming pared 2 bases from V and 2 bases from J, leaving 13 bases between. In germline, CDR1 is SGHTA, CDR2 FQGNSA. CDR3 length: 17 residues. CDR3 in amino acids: CASSLWGRGAGANVLTF. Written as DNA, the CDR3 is TGTGCCAGCAGCTTATGGGGGAGAGGGGCTGGGGCCAACGTCCTGACTTTC.

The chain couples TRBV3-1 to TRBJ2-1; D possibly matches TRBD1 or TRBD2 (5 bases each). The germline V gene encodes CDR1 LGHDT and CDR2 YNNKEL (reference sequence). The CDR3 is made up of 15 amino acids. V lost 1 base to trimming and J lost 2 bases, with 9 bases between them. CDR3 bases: TGTGCCAGCAGCCAAGGAGGGGTGCCCTACAATGAGCAGTTCTTC. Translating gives CASSQGGVPYNEQFF.

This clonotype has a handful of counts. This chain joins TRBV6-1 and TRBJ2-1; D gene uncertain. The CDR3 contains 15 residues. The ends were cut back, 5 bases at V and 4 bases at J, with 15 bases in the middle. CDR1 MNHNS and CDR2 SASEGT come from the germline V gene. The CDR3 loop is CASSRWKEPYNEQFF. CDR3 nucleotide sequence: TGTGCCAGCAGTAGGTGGAAGGAACCGTACAATGAGCAGTTCTTC.